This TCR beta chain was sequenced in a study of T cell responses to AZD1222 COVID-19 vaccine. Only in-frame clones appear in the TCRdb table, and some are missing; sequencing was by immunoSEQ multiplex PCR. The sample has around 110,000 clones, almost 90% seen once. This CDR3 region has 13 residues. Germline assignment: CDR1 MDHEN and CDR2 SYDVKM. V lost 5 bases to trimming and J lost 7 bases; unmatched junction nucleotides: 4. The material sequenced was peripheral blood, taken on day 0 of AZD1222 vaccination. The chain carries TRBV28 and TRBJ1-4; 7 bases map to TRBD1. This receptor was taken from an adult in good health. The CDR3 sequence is CASSRQGSEKLFF. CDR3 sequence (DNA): TGTGCCAGCAGTAGACAGGGATCTGAAAAACTGTTTTTT.